The clone carrying this T cell receptor (beta chain) is medium-sized (0.01 to 0.1%) within its sample. What it binds is unknown. This entry comes from a study of metastatic and nonmetastatic thyroid tumors. Background on the study: Malignant thyroid and benign thyroid patients provided blood and tumor or nodule tissue whose repertoires were compared.

Each patient went into thyroid surgery without having received any treatment. V lost 1 base and J 6 bases, leaving 12 bases between the germline ends. The CDR3 has 13 residues. CDR1 and CDR2 (germline): GTSNPN, SVGIG (reference sequence). Study results and limitations: Malignant tumors reportedly showed significantly higher TCR beta diversity than benign nodules in both blood and tumor.

Original analysis: What underpinned the distant-metastasis classifier for papillary thyroid cancer was the set of CDR3 differences across clinicopathological groups. With MiXCR, TCRdb reprocessed the PCR reads. TCRdb's processing, not the authors', yielded these V and J calls. The sample lists around 10,000 clones; under 40% were seen once. Sample: adjacent normal tissue. V gene TRBV30 combines with J gene TRBJ1-1; tentative D call: TRBD1 (5 bases). This TCR was recovered from a female donor with papillary thyroid cancer or a benign thyroid nodule (not recorded which). Some clones in this sample may be carry-over from other donors' samples. As DNA, the CDR3 is TGTGCCTGGAGTGCCGGTATGGGGGCTGAAGCTTTCTTT. Amino acid sequence: CAWSAGMGAEAFF.